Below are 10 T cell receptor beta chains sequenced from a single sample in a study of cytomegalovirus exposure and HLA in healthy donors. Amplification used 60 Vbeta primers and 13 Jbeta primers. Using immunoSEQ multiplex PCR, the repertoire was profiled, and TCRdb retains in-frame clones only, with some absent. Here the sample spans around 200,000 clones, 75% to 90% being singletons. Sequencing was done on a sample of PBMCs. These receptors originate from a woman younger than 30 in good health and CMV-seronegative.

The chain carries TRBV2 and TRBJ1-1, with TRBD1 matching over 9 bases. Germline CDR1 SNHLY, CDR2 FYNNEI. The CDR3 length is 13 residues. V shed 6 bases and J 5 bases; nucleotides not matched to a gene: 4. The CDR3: CASRQGAGTEAFF. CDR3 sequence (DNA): TGTGCCAGCAGACAGGGGGCTGGGACTGAAGCTTTCTTT.

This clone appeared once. The CDR3 region is CAWSGPGGAGETQYF. CDR3 sequence (DNA): TGTGCCTGGAGTGGTCCAGGGGGCGCCGGGGAGACCCAGTACTTC. The chain joins TRBV30 to TRBJ2-5, with 8 bases identical to TRBD1. The CDR3 spans 15 residues. V dropped 1 base and J dropped 5; count of bases not matched to a gene: 9. Germline V gene sequence: CDR1 GTSNPN, CDR2 SVGIG (reference sequence).

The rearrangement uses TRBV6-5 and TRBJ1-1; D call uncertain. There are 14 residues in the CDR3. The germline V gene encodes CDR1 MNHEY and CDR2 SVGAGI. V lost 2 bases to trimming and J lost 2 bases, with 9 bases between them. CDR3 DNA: TGTGCCAGCAGTTACACGCCAGGTAACACTGAAGCTTTCTTT. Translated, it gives CASSYTPGNTEAFF.

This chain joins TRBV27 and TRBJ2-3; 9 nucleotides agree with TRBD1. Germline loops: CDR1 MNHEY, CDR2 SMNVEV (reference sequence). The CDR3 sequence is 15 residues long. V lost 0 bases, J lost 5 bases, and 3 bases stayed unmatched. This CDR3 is CASSLSATGGDTQYF. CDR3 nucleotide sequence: TGTGCCAGCAGTTTATCAGCGACAGGGGGAGATACGCAGTATTTT.

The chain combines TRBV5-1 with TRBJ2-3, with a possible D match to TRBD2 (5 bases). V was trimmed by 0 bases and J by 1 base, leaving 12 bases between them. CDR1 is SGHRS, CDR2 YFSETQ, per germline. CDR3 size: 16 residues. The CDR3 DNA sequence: TGCGCCAGCAGCTTGGGGGTCTCCGGGGGCACAGATACGCAGTATTTT. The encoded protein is CASSLGVSGGTDTQYF. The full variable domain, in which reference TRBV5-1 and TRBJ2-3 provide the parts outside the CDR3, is KAGVTQTPRYLIKTRGQQVTLSCSPISGHRSVSWYQQTPGQGLQFLFEYFSETQRNKGNFPGRFSGRQFSNSRSEMNVSTLELGDSALYLCASSLGVSGGTDTQYFGPGTRLTVL.

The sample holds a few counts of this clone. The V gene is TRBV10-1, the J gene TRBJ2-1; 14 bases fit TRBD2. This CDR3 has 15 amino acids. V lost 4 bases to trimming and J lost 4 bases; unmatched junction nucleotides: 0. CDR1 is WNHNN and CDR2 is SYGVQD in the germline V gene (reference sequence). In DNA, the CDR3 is TGCGCCAGCAGTGGGACTAGCGGGAGGTACAATGAGCAGTTCTTC. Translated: CASSGTSGRYNEQFF.

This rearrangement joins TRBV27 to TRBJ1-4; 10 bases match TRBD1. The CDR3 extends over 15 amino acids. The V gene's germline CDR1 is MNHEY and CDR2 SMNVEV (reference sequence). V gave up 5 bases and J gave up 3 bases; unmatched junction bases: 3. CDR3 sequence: CASSRTGGANEKLFF. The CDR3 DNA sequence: TGTGCCAGCAGTAGGACAGGGGGGGCTAATGAAAAACTGTTTTTT. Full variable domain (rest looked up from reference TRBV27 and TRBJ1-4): EAQVTQNPRYLITVTGKKLTVTCSQNMNHEYMSWYRQDPGLGLRQIYYSMNVEVTDKGDVPEGYKVSRKEKRNFPLILESPSPNQTSLYFCASSRTGGANEKLFFGSGTQLSVL.

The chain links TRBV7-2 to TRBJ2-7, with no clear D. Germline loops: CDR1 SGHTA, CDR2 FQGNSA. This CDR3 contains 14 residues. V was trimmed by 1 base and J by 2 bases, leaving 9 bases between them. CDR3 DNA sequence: TGTGCCAGCAGCTTAGGCGCTACAGCCTACGAGCAGTACTTC. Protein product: CASSLGATAYEQYF.

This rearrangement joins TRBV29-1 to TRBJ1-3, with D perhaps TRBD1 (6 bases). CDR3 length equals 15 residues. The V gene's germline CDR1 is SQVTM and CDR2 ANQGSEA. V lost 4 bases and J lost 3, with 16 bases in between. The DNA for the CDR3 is TGCAGCGTTGTCGGGTGGTCAGGGGATGGAAACACCATATATTTT. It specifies CSVVGWSGDGNTIYF.

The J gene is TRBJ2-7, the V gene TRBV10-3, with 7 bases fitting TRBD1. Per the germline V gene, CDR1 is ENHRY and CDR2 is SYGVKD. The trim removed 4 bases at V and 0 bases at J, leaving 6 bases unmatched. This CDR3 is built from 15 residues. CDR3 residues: CAISAPGGSSYEQYF. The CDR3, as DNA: TGTGCCATCAGTGCCCCAGGGGGAAGCTCCTACGAGCAGTACTTC.